This T cell receptor (beta chain) was captured in a study of human T cells and chemical hapten exposure. Time point here: pre-sensitization, week 0. Stated treatment: therapeutic diphenylcyclopropenone sensitization with weekly scalp DPC. Trimming removed 8 bases from V and 4 bases from J, with 13 bases in between. The CDR3 is 13 residues long. Germline values: CDR1 SGHAT, CDR2 FQNNGV. Via MiXCR, TCRdb re-called the RACE reads, giving one row per CDR3 protein. The repertoire holds 300,000 to 450,000 distinct CDR3 sequences, with around 5% as singletons. The sample in question was whole blood, obtained in connection with sensitization to the hapten diphenylcyclopropenone (DPC). The V call is TRBV11-2, the J call TRBJ2-3; a weak D match, TRBD1 (6 bases). The source of this sequence is a woman between 18 and 29 years old with alopecia areata. Some clones in this sample may be carry-over from other donors' samples. This CDR3 reads CASRYRAPDTQYF. DNA of the CDR3: TGTGCCAGCCGATACAGGGCTCCAGATACGCAGTATTTT.